This T cell receptor (beta chain) comes out of a study of blood T cell repertoires in COVID-19 (dated by TCRdb to about 2020). A note on the overall study: Samples covering the acute and convalescent phases of COVID-19 were provided by collaborators in the United States, Italy and Spain. The material from the prospective study consisted of cDNA or gDNA derived from T cells, B-cell-depleted T cells, or PBMCs. Deeply sampled blood TCRbeta repertoires from subjects exposed to, actively infected with, or recovered from COVID-19 were included in the dataset. A freely available public database, intended as a resource for researchers studying the immune response to SARS-CoV-2, is where the repertoires were released. The samples were drawn from the first 160 participants of the ongoing ImmuneRACE study and from 950 to 1,500 subjects provided by 6 global collaborators. Sample metadata almost always included a de-identified subject ID, COVID-19 status, age in years and sex. Where available, HLA class I and class II types were taken from metadata supplied by the sample provider and were not determined by assay-based typing. Beyond this particular receptor, the publication reports: Clinical and demographic metadata were provided uncurated, with the amount varying by source and participant.

The collaborating institutions used their own protocols to collect whole blood in K2EDTA tubes. Collaborator samples were shipped for TCRbeta analysis as frozen whole blood, isolated PBMCs, or DNA extracted from either sample type. As for this clone: Its antigen is unknown. A junction end diverges from the germline sequence, so it may reflect a read error.

The immunoSEQ Assay, a bias-controlled multiplex PCR, was used to amplify TCRbeta CDR3 regions from genomic DNA. The source study handled its data this way. The number of nucleated cells in each sample was estimated by amplification of reference gene primers within the assay. Sequence reads were collapsed and filtered to measure the absolute abundance of every unique TCRbeta CDR3 rearrangement. For each sample, productive Simpson clonality was calculated as the square root of Simpson's diversity index across productive rearrangements. TCRdb took over this immuneACCESS table, retaining in-frame rearrangements with V and J assigned. Such tables are incomplete; in checked studies, under half of the missing clones stem from an unresolved V gene, and the remainder is unexplained. The V and J calls and clone size were taken over from that table, and D and trimming were inferred from the DNA. In all, the sample holds some 370,000 clones, and more than 80% of those were seen once. The ten most abundant clones make up around 1.2% of the sample.

The sequence was collected from a man aged 35 to 55 with acute or convalescent COVID-19. Material for sequencing was peripheral blood.

In nucleotide form, the sequence is TGTGCCACCAGTTTTGGGGGGACGATCGGTGGCTACACCTTC. It is translated as CATSFGGTIGGYTF. The chain employs TRBV28 and TRBJ1-2, and the D gene may be TRBD1, 5 bases matching. The CDR3 holds 14 amino acids from the cysteine to the phenylalanine. The only DNA kept is the CDR3, 42 bases in frame from the first base. The germline V gene specifies MDHEN as CDR1 and SYDVKM as CDR2.